These T cell receptor beta chains were read from a single sample in a study of T cell changes during pregnancy in multiple sclerosis. The data were produced by immunoSEQ multiplex PCR, yet TCRdb's version contains in-frame clones alone and is incomplete. The sample contains roughly 99,000 clones, 92% of which appear only once. This specimen was peripheral blood, taken in the third trimester of pregnancy. The receptors stem from a female donor in good health, enrolled as a control in a pregnancy study. The CDR3 runs from the conserved cysteine through the conserved F or W. D genes are given only for firm matches. Clone size is not always given. Where it is, it says once, few, many or a class for expanded clones.

j_gene	v_gene	d_gene	abundance	CDR3aa	CDR3nt
TRBJ1-5	TRBV7-2	.	.	CASSPESVRADQPQHF	TGTGCCAGCAGCCCCGAAAGTGTCAGGGCGGATCAGCCCCAGCATTTT
TRBJ2-1	TRBV11-3	TRBD2	once	CASSPERGGYNEQFF	TGTGCCAGCAGCCCAGAGCGGGGGGGATACAATGAGCAGTTCTTC
TRBJ2-7	TRBV6-6	TRBD1	.	CASRDRDYEQYF	TGTGCCAGCAGGGACAGGGACTACGAGCAGTACTTC
TRBJ2-1	TRBV30	TRBD2	.	CAWSGVAGASYNEQFF	TGTGCCTGGAGTGGAGTAGCGGGAGCCTCCTACAATGAGCAGTTCTTC
TRBJ2-6	TRBV6-4	.	.	CASSRGGTVSGANVLTF	TGTGCCAGCAGTCGGGGTGGCACAGTCTCTGGGGCCAACGTCCTGACTTTC
TRBJ2-2	TRBV30	.	.	CAWNRQVNTGELFF	TGTGCCTGGAACCGACAGGTGAACACCGGGGAGCTGTTTTTT
TRBJ2-1	TRBV7-2	TRBD2	.	CASSLEASGGAGNEQFF	TGTGCCAGCAGCCTAGAGGCTAGCGGGGGGGCGGGAAATGAGCAGTTCTTC
TRBJ2-7	TRBV11-2	.	once	CASSLGSFSSNIYEQYF	TGTGCCAGCAGCTTAGGGAGTTTCTCCTCCAATATCTACGAGCAGTACTTC
TRBJ1-2	TRBV25-1	.	.	CASSETGHYLNYGYTF	TGTGCCAGCAGTGAAACAGGGCACTACCTTAACTATGGCTACACCTTC
TRBJ1-2	TRBV5-6	.	.	CASSLGQVDYGYTF	TGTGCCAGCAGCTTGGGACAGGTTGACTATGGCTACACCTTC
TRBJ1-6	TRBV9	.	few	CASSVAENSPLHF	TGTGCCAGCAGCGTAGCGGAGAATTCACCCCTCCACTTT
TRBJ1-5	TRBV6-1	TRBD1	.	CASSGDRNQPQHF	TGTGCCAGCAGTGGGGACAGGAATCAGCCCCAGCATTTT
TRBJ2-2	TRBV15	.	.	CATSEPGTGELFF	TGTGCCACCAGCGAGCCCGGCACCGGGGAGCTGTTTTTT
TRBJ2-2	TRBV7-2	TRBD1	.	CASSLDRGTGELFF	TGTGCCAGCAGCCTTGACAGGGGCACCGGGGAGCTGTTTTTT
TRBJ1-1	TRBV4-1	TRBD1	.	CASSQLTGGTEAFF	TGCGCCAGCAGCCAACTTACAGGGGGCACTGAAGCTTTCTTT
TRBJ2-1	TRBV9	TRBD1	.	CASSARTGEDEYEQFF	TGTGCCAGCAGCGCACGGACAGGGGAGGATGAGTATGAGCAGTTCTTC
TRBJ2-7	TRBV7-2	TRBD1	.	CASGYGQGRSYEQYF	TGTGCCAGCGGTTACGGACAGGGACGTTCCTACGAGCAGTACTTC
TRBJ1-1	TRBV5-6	.	once	CASSLEPYGAFF	TGTGCCAGCAGCTTGGAACCATACGGAGCTTTCTTT
TRBJ2-2	TRBV27	TRBD2	once	CASSRSGLAGHTGELFF	TGTGCCAGCAGTCGTTCCGGACTAGCGGGGCACACCGGGGAGCTGTTTTTT
TRBJ2-4	TRBV5-1	.	.	CASSLAPRAGATGGNIQYF	TGCGCCAGCAGCTTGGCCCCTAGGGCGGGGGCTACGGGGGGAAACATTCAGTACTTC
TRBJ2-5	TRBV19	TRBD2	.	CASSIARTSGQETQYF	TGTGCCAGTAGTATAGCCCGGACTAGCGGTCAAGAGACCCAGTACTTC
TRBJ2-1	TRBV18	.	.	CASSPPGGNEQFF	TGTGCCAGCTCACCACCAGGGGGCAATGAGCAGTTCTTC
TRBJ1-2	TRBV2	.	.	CASSDLREGGYTF	TGTGCCAGCAGTGATTTGAGGGAAGGTGGCTACACCTTC
TRBJ2-7	TRBV6-5	.	.	CASSTVRGSYEQYF	TGTGCCAGCAGTACGGTCCGGGGCTCCTACGAGCAGTACTTC
TRBJ2-3	TRBV7-9	TRBD2	.	CASSRLSGGRDTQYF	TGTGCCAGCAGCCGACTCAGCGGGGGGCGGGATACGCAGTATTTT
TRBJ1-2	TRBV11-2	.	.	CASSLVAVRGYTF	TGTGCCAGCAGCTTAGTAGCGGTCCGGGGCTACACCTTC
TRBJ1-1	TRBV19	.	.	CASTWEVNTEAFF	TGTGCCAGTACTTGGGAGGTGAACACTGAAGCTTTCTTT
TRBJ2-2	TRBV30	.	.	CASYPGEAGELFF	TGTGCCTCATATCCCGGGGAGGCCGGGGAGCTGTTTTTT
TRBJ2-7	TRBV5-1	TRBD2	.	CASSPGTSGATAAGEQYF	TGCGCCAGCAGCCCCGGGACTAGCGGGGCGACGGCGGCGGGCGAGCAGTACTTC
TRBJ1-2	TRBV7-9	TRBD1	.	CASSRDRSFYGYTF	TGTGCCAGCAGCCGGGACAGGAGCTTCTATGGCTACACCTTC
TRBJ1-2	TRBV30	.	.	CAWSVDTSYGYTF	TGTGCCTGGAGTGTAGACACGAGTTATGGCTACACCTTC
TRBJ2-1	TRBV5-1	TRBD1	.	CASSPGQGGNEQFF	TGCGCCAGCAGCCCGGGACAGGGAGGGAATGAGCAGTTCTTC
TRBJ1-5	TRBV7-8	.	.	CASSLGRGGGNQPQHF	TGTGCCAGCAGCTTAGGGAGGGGAGGGGGCAATCAGCCCCAGCATTTT
TRBJ2-3	TRBV6-4	TRBD2	.	CASSDSGTSGGADTQYF	TGTGCCAGCAGTGACTCGGGGACTAGCGGGGGGGCAGATACGCAGTATTTT
TRBJ2-2	TRBV6-5	TRBD1	.	CASGWTGPNTGELFF	TGTGCCAGCGGCTGGACAGGGCCGAACACCGGGGAGCTGTTTTTT
TRBJ2-3	TRBV2	.	once	CASATDRYTDTQYF	TGTGCCAGTGCGACCGACAGATACACAGATACGCAGTATTTT
TRBJ1-1	TRBV18	.	once	CASSPTGLNTEAFF	TGTGCCAGCTCACCCACAGGGTTGAACACTGAAGCTTTCTTT
TRBJ2-2	TRBV5-6	.	.	CASSLVLLEEAGELFF	TGTGCCAGCAGCTTGGTTCTCCTCGAGGAAGCCGGGGAGCTGTTTTTT
TRBJ2-7	TRBV7-8	.	.	CASSLGAGNYEQYF	TGTGCCAGCAGCTTAGGGGCAGGGAACTACGAGCAGTACTTC
TRBJ1-6	TRBV5-1	TRBD1	.	CASSLDRGLNSPLHF	TGCGCCAGCAGCCTGGACAGGGGGCTTAATTCACCCCTCCACTTT
TRBJ2-4	TRBV12-5	.	.	CASGLNRDENIQYF	TGTGCTAGTGGTTTGAACAGGGATGAAAACATTCAGTACTTC
TRBJ1-5	TRBV27	.	.	CASSTNLYNGQNSNQPQHF	TGTGCCAGCAGTACTAACCTTTACAATGGACAGAATAGCAATCAGCCCCAGCATTTT
TRBJ2-7	TRBV5-6	.	once	CASSQGRSTHEQYF	TGTGCCAGCAGCCAGGGCCGTTCGACGCACGAGCAGTACTTC
TRBJ2-1	TRBV19	TRBD2	.	CASSTLAGGSFGGEQFF	TGTGCCAGTAGTACCCTAGCGGGGGGGTCCTTTGGGGGTGAGCAGTTCTTC
TRBJ2-3	TRBV7-2	TRBD2	few	CASNLRLAGDTQYF	TGTGCCAGCAACCTCCGACTAGCGGGTGATACGCAGTATTTT
TRBJ1-2	TRBV6-1	.	.	CASSEVESGSGYTF	TGTGCCAGCAGTGAAGTGGAGTCTGGGAGTGGCTACACCTTC
TRBJ2-5	TRBV7-8	TRBD2	.	CASSPKGLAGGVETQYF	TGTGCCAGCAGCCCGAAGGGACTAGCGGGGGGGGTCGAGACCCAGTACTTC
TRBJ1-3	TRBV9	.	.	CASSSRTVGNTIYF	TGTGCCAGCAGCTCCCGGACAGTAGGAAACACCATATATTTT
TRBJ2-7	TRBV7-2	TRBD1	once	CASSLNRGAYEQYF	TGTGCCAGCAGTTTAAACAGGGGAGCCTACGAGCAGTACTTC
TRBJ2-3	TRBV9	.	.	CASSVVVTDTQYF	TGTGCCAGCAGCGTAGTCGTCACAGATACGCAGTATTTT
TRBJ1-2	TRBV9	.	.	CASSVGTEDMGGYTF	TGTGCCAGCAGCGTAGGGACAGAAGACATGGGGGGCTACACCTTC
TRBJ1-1	TRBV19	TRBD1	.	CASRTGVEAFF	TGTGCCAGTAGGACAGGGGTGGAAGCTTTCTTT
TRBJ2-7	TRBV7-2	TRBD2	.	CASSYLIAGPTYEQYF	TGTGCCAGCAGCTATCTTATAGCGGGGCCAACCTACGAGCAGTACTTC
TRBJ1-5	TRBV19	.	.	CASSIPQWRRRNQPQHF	TGTGCCAGTAGTATCCCCCAGTGGAGGCGCAGGAATCAGCCCCAGCATTTT
TRBJ2-1	TRBV6-1	TRBD2	.	CASSERGGASMDEQFF	TGTGCCAGCAGCGAAAGGGGAGGGGCCAGTATGGATGAGCAGTTCTTC